Below, 13 T cell receptor beta chains from the same sample are listed, as sequenced in a study of vaccination and CD4 T cells after COVID-19 (dated by TCRdb to the early 2020s). These TCRs' antigens remain unknown. What this sample's treatment or condition label stands for: approximately 11-day PBMC culture with coronavirus spike peptide pools or control peptides (ViraFEST assay). The library was prepared using PCR. Data came from an Illumina iSeq 100. DNA from cultured CD4+ T cells underwent TCR sequencing with the Oncomine TCR Beta short-read assay at the Johns Hopkins FTIC core. TCRdb passed the public sequencing reads through fastp at Q25 and MiXCR, retaining productive beta sequences. Rows are combined by CDR3 protein, so each entry shows the most common genes and DNA. Within this sample are just over 14,000 distinct CDR3 sequences, with 40% to 65% of them counted one time only. In total, the top ten clones hold over 6% of the sample.

Sequenced sample: CD4+ T cells from blood, cultured in vitro. The source is a human donor who had recovered from COVID-19.

V and J are TRBV20-1 and TRBJ1-1; no clear D. The CDR3 is 13 residues long. Trimming removed 3 bases at V and 3 bases at J, with 11 bases between. The germline V gene encodes CDR1 DFQATT and CDR2 SNEGSKA (reference sequence). The CDR3 DNA reads as TGCAGTGCTAGCACTGAACTCTACACTGAAGCTTTCTTT. It translates to CSASTELYTEAFF.

V usage is TRBV11-2 and J usage is TRBJ1-2, with D hard to call. Germline V CDR1 and CDR2: SGHAT, FQNNGV. This CDR3 is built from 14 residues. Trimming took 2 bases from V and 3 from J, leaving 10 bases between them. CDR3 DNA sequence: TGTGCCAGCAGCTTAAGCGGAGGTTACTATGGCTACACCTTC. Amino acids: CASSLSGGYYGYTF.

This clonotype occurred a few times. The chain couples TRBV5-1 to TRBJ2-3, with 7 nucleotides matching TRBD2. The CDR3 consists of 14 residues. Trimming took 4 bases from V and 2 from J; bases not matched to a gene: 4. Per the germline V gene, CDR1 is SGHRS and CDR2 is YFSETQ. CDR3 nucleotide sequence: TGCGCCAGCAGCGAACTAGCGAACACAGATACGCAGTATTTT. This translates into CASSELANTDTQYF.

The chain is built from TRBV20-1 and TRBJ2-3; tentatively, D is TRBD2 (6 bases). The CDR3 runs 16 residues. The germline CDR1 and CDR2 sequences are DFQATT and SNEGSKA (reference sequence). Trimming pared 3 bases from V and 1 base from J, leaving 17 bases between. The CDR3 DNA is TGCAGTGCTAGTCGGGAGCACTACGGGGGCACAGATACGCAGTATTTT. Translating gives CSASREHYGGTDTQYF.

This chain links TRBV6-5 with TRBJ2-1; TRBD1 matches 7 bases. The junction had 3 bases not matched to a gene; V was cut back by 4 bases and J by 0 bases. CDR1 and CDR2 from the germline V gene are MNHEY and SVGAGI. The CDR3 is 15 residues long. CDR3 sequence reads: CASSLQGSSYNEQFF. CDR3 coding DNA: TGTGCCAGCAGTTTACAGGGGAGCTCCTACAATGAGCAGTTCTTC.

The rearrangement links TRBV2 to TRBJ1-6, with D unclear. The ends were cut back, 2 bases at V and 10 bases at J, with 15 bases in the middle. CDR1 SNHLY and CDR2 FYNNEI come from the germline V gene. The CDR3 is 15 amino acids. The CDR3 bases are TGTGCCAGCAGTGAACGTGGTGCAGGACCCTCACCCCTCCACTTT. This codes for CASSERGAGPSPLHF.

The chain uses TRBV29-1 and TRBJ2-5, with D possibly being TRBD2 (5 bases). This CDR3 region has 11 residues. Germline CDR1 is SQVTM and CDR2 is ANQGSEA. V shed 4 bases and J shed 4 bases, with 7 bases lying between them. The DNA for the CDR3 is TGCAGCGTTGGGGAGCGAGAGACCCAGTACTTC. Translating it yields CSVGERETQYF.

The chain carries TRBV20-1 and TRBJ2-3; 10 bases are shared with TRBD2. The J segment lost 8 bases and the V segment lost 3 bases, leaving 14 bases of the junction unmatched. The CDR3 is made up of 16 amino acids. Germline CDR1 reads DFQATT; CDR2 reads SNEGSKA (reference sequence). CDR3 region: CSASRVKAGGRITQYF. The CDR3, as DNA: TGCAGTGCTAGTCGGGTAAAAGCGGGAGGGAGAATTACGCAGTATTTT.

This clonotype was found a few times. This rearrangement joins TRBV24-1 to TRBJ2-5; possibly TRBD2 for D (7 bases). Trimming removed 7 bases at V and 9 bases at J, with 20 bases between. Germline values: CDR1 KGHDR, CDR2 SFDVKD. The CDR3 is 14 residues long. DNA for the CDR3: TGTGCCACCAGAGCGGGACAAGGGTCCGAGGCCCAGTACTTC. Amino acid sequence: CATRAGQGSEAQYF.

The chain joins TRBV7-3 to TRBJ2-3; 8 positions agree with TRBD2. CDR1 is SGHTA and CDR2 is FQGTGA in the germline V gene. CDR3 length: 15 residues. The junction had 7 bases not matched to a gene; V was cut back by 5 bases and J by 3 bases. The CDR3 DNA sequence: TGTGCCAGCAGCCCCTCAGCGGGAGCAACAGATACGCAGTATTTT. Protein product: CASSPSAGATDTQYF.

This chain connects TRBV5-4 to TRBJ2-2; D gene ambiguous. The CDR3 contains 12 residues. Germline assignment: CDR1 SGHNT and CDR2 YYREEE (reference sequence). Trimming cost V 7 bases and J 3 bases, with 7 bases left between them. CDR3 nucleotides: TGTGCCAGCCGGATGGACACCGGGGAGCTGTTTTTT. It specifies CASRMDTGELFF.

As DNA, the CDR3 is TGCAGTGCTAGTGTCGGCAGTTCGCTCCAAGAGACCCAGTACTTC. Its translation is CSASVGSSLQETQYF. The gene calls are TRBV20-1 and TRBJ2-5; D uncertain. There are 15 residues in the CDR3. V was pared by 3 bases and J by 1 base, with 15 bases between. In germline, CDR1 is DFQATT, CDR2 SNEGSKA (reference sequence).

V usage is TRBV10-1 and J usage is TRBJ2-5; TRBD1 matches 9 bases. This CDR3 region has 16 residues. J gave up 3 bases and V 2 bases, and 7 bases lay outside the gene matches. The germline V gene has CDR1 WNHNN and CDR2 SYGVQD (reference sequence). The CDR3 DNA sequence: TGCGCCAGCAGTGAGCAAACGACAGGGGGAAAAGAGACCCAGTACTTC. Translation: CASSEQTTGGKETQYF.